This note documents a single T cell receptor (beta chain) sequence. The sample is drawn from a study of blood T cells in healthy people across ages. Then a second PCR, running roughly 7 to 12 cycles, was carried out with a sample-barcoded 5' primer and a J-beta primer mix. TCRdb recomputed calls from the 5' RACE reads with MiXCR, one row per CDR3 protein. The sample consists of hundreds of thousands of distinct CDR3 sequences, around 38% of them appearing once. This TCR came from a man at least 80 years old in good health. The sequencing input was blood.

The CDR3 region has the DNA TGTGCCAGCAGCTTCGATGCCTCTCGGGGCCCATATGGCTACACCTTC. Its protein is CASSFDASRGPYGYTF. J is TRBJ1-2 and V is TRBV7-9, with D possibly matching TRBD1 (5 bases). CDR1 and CDR2 (germline): SEHNR, FQNEAQ (reference sequence). With 3 bases removed from V and 5 bases from J, the gap between germline ends came to 19 bases. The CDR3 runs to 16 residues.